This T cell receptor beta chain is drawn from a study of Tregs in tolerant kidney transplant recipients. Study observations and caveats: The most relevant donor-specific Treg TCRbeta repertoire apparently came from expansion with activated donor B cells. Donor-specific Treg expansion exceeded global Treg expansion in tolerant patients, suggesting antigen drive. Biological reproducibility was not directly addressed, but technical replication error appeared minimal.

The assay was immunoSEQ multiplex PCR, and TCRdb's table has in-frame clones only and misses some. The sample has about 110,000 clones, around 90% seen once; the top ten hold 0.34%. Unstimulated regulatory T cells (CD4+CD25+CD127-), CD4+CD25- non-regulatory cells, CD4 and CD8 cells were FACS-sorted from thawed PBMCs. V was clipped by 6 bases and J by 7 bases; unmatched bases: 6. The CDR3 consists of 14 residues. CDR1 MNHNS and CDR2 SASEGT come from the germline V gene. Turning to this clone: Its antigen is currently unknown.

This sequence was found in a human donor who received a combined kidney and bone marrow transplant. This chain joins TRBV6-1 and TRBJ2-7, with 13 bases lining up with TRBD2. Material: CD4+ T cells from blood, obtained before the transplant. This CDR3 reads CASRTSGGTGEQYF. The CDR3 DNA follows: TGTGCCAGCAGGACTAGCGGGGGGACCGGTGAGCAGTACTTC.